The present entry profiles one T cell receptor (beta chain) with its context. Its antigen is still unknown. Germline trimming cut 3 bases from V and 4 bases from J; bases unmatched to any gene: 3. The CDR3 is made up of 15 amino acids. From germline, CDR1 is LNHDA and CDR2 SQIVND (reference sequence). This entry is derived from a study of T cells after posttransplantation cyclophosphamide. Study results and limitations: TRB overlap between skin or GI tissue T cells and blood was limited. Donor-recipient repertoire similarity was low at 1-2 months, rising over year one.

Using immunoSEQ multiplex PCR, the repertoire was profiled, and TCRdb retains in-frame clones only, with some absent. This sample carries under 5,000 clones, around 95% of them seen once, and the ten largest clones take over 0.55%. The V call is TRBV19, the J call TRBJ2-3, with TRBD2 matching over 11 bases. This receptor was obtained from a man aged 50-59 years. Sequenced sample: naive CD4+ T cells sorted from PBMCs. CDR3 sequence: CASSIPGLAADTQYF. CDR3 nucleotides: TGTGCCAGTAGTATTCCGGGACTAGCGGCAGATACGCAGTATTTT.